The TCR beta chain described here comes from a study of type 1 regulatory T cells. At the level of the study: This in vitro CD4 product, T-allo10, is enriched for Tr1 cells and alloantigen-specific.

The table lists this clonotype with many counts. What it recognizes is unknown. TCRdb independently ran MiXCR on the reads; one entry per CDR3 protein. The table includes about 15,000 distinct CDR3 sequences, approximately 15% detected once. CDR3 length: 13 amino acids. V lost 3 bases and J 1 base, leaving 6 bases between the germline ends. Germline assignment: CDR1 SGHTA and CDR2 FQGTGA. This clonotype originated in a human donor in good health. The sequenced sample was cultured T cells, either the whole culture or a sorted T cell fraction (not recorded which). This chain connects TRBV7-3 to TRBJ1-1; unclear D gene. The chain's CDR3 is CASSLQENTEAFF. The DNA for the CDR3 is TGTGCCAGCAGCTTGCAGGAGAACACTGAAGCTTTCTTT.